This entry lists 13 T cell receptor beta chains sequenced from one sample in a study of regulatory T cells in long-lasting Graves disease. Stated time point: newly diagnosed GD, antithyroid drugs for less than 3 months. PBMC RNA was the source of the TCR library. iRepertoire HTBI primers and Arm-PCR of CDR3 regions built TCR beta libraries. Each CDR3 protein gets one entry after TCRdb re-called the multiplex PCR reads with MiXCR. The data contain about 370,000 distinct CDR3 sequences, roughly 16% of them singletons. The sequencing here drew on peripheral blood mononuclear cells (PBMCs), taken at new diagnosis, from a patient treated with antithyroid drugs. These receptors all stem from a female donor with Graves disease.

There are many counts of this clonotype. The V and J genes are TRBV30 and TRBJ1-1, with D tentatively TRBD1 (5 bases). The ends were cut back, 7 bases at V and 1 base at J, with 16 bases in the middle. The germline V gene encodes CDR1 GTSNPN and CDR2 SVGIG (reference sequence). The CDR3 length is 14 residues. DNA for the CDR3: TGTGCCTACACTTTGGGACTCCAGAACACTGAAGCTTTCTTT. It codes for CAYTLGLQNTEAFF.

This clonotype was recorded at least ten times. This chain links TRBV12-3 or TRBV12-4 with TRBJ2-5; D perhaps matches TRBD2 (5 bases). This CDR3 region has 13 residues. Trimming left V 8 bases short and J 2 bases short, with 12 bases between. CDR3 sequence: CASGAAVQETQYF. The CDR3 nucleotides read TGTGCCAGCGGAGCGGCGGTACAAGAGACCCAGTACTTC.

This clonotype was counted at least ten times. CDR3 protein: CSAFLLGAGANTEAFF. Written as DNA, the CDR3 is TGCAGTGCGTTCCTCCTTGGGGCTGGCGCGAACACTGAAGCTTTCTTT. The chain couples TRBV20-1 to TRBJ1-1; weak D call: TRBD1 (5 bases). This CDR3 is built from 16 residues. From germline, CDR1 is DFQATT and CDR2 SNEGSKA (reference sequence). Deletions cut 6 bases from V and 1 base from J, with 21 bases between.

This clonotype was counted at least ten times. Here the CDR3 reads CASSLTGPASTDTQYF. The CDR3 nucleotides are TGTGCCAGCAGCTTAACAGGGCCGGCTAGCACAGATACGCAGTATTTT. The chain links TRBV7-3 to TRBJ2-3; D remains unclear. The CDR3 is 16 amino acids. V lost 0 bases and J 0 bases, leaving 10 bases between the germline ends. The germline gives CDR1 SGHTA, CDR2 FQGTGA.

This clonotype was detected ten times or more. The rearrangement uses TRBV20-1 and TRBJ2-1; D gene uncertain. The germline V gene has CDR1 DFQATT and CDR2 SNEGSKA (reference sequence). Trimming stripped 7 bases from V and 3 bases from J, with 13 bases between. The CDR3 consists of 13 residues. The CDR3 DNA reads TGCAGTGAAGGCCTGGGCTACTACAATGAGCAGTTCTTC. Its protein product is CSEGLGYYNEQFF.

Of note for this clonotype: A much more abundant neighbour one base away suggests this may be a read error. The gene calls are TRBV5-4 and TRBJ1-1; D gene uncertain. Per germline, CDR1 SGHNT and CDR2 YYREEE (reference sequence). The CDR3 totals 15 residues. CDR3: CASSLTMSANTEVFF. DNA for the CDR3: TGTGCCAGCAGCTTAACGATGTCGGCGAACACTGAAGTTTTCTTT.

This clonotype was recorded many times. This chain joins TRBV7-2 and TRBJ2-5, with D unclear. Germline loops: CDR1 SGHTA, CDR2 FQGNSA. V lost 5 bases, J lost 4 bases, and 11 bases lay in between. CDR3 length: 13 amino acids. The CDR3 sequence is CASSDRSRETQYF. CDR3 coding DNA: TGTGCCAGCAGCGACCGGTCCCGAGAGACCCAGTACTTC.

In its sample, this clonotype was seen many times. The V call is TRBV7-9, the J call TRBJ2-5; 8 bases align to TRBD1. The V segment lost 4 bases and the J segment 4 bases; nucleotides outside the gene matches: 11. Per the germline V gene, CDR1 is SEHNR and CDR2 is FQNEAQ (reference sequence). The CDR3 contains 16 residues. The CDR3 reads CASSSPDRAGGETQYF. The CDR3 nucleotides are TGTGCCAGCAGCTCGCCGGACAGGGCAGGCGGAGAGACCCAGTACTTC. Variable domain in full (rest from reference TRBV7-9 and TRBJ2-5): DTGVSQNPRHKITKRGQNVTFRCDPISEHNRLYWYRQTLGQGPEFLTYFQNEAQLEKSRLLSDRFSAERPKGSFSTLEIQRTEQGDSAMYLCASSSPDRAGGETQYFGPGTRLLVL.

This clonotype was counted at least ten times. The chain couples TRBV5-1 to TRBJ2-2, with D uncertain. The CDR3 loop spans 15 amino acids. The V and J ends lost 4 bases and 4 bases respectively, with 14 bases between them. CDR1 and CDR2 from the germline V gene are SGHRS and YFSETQ. The chain's CDR3 is CASSDLTRTTGELFF. The CDR3, as DNA: TGCGCCAGCAGCGACCTGACTCGTACCACCGGGGAGCTGTTTTTT.

This clonotype was seen many times. The chain employs TRBV5-1 and TRBJ2-1; 8 bases agree with TRBD2. Germline V gene lookup returns CDR1 SGHRS and CDR2 YFSETQ. This CDR3 spans 15 amino acids. The V segment lost 3 bases and the J segment 5 bases; nucleotides outside the gene matches: 7. DNA of the CDR3: TGCGCCAGCAGCTCTCCGCCGGGACTAGACAATGAGCAGTTCTTC. Its protein product is CASSSPPGLDNEQFF.

This clonotype has at least ten counts. The chain combines TRBV7-2 with TRBJ2-5; 9 bases align to TRBD2. This CDR3 is built from 15 residues. V lost 1 base, J lost 9 bases, and 9 bases stayed unmatched. Germline V gene lookup returns CDR1 SGHTA and CDR2 FQGNSA. The CDR3 sequence is CASSLVAGGRWAQYF. CDR3 coding DNA: TGTGCCAGCAGCTTAGTTGCGGGAGGGCGTTGGGCCCAGTACTTC.

This clonotype was seen repeatedly, ten times or more. This rearrangement joins TRBV20-1 to TRBJ2-5; D is possibly TRBD2 (6 bases). The CDR3 length is 16 residues. Germline CDR1 and CDR2: DFQATT and SNEGSKA (reference sequence). V dropped 3 bases and J dropped 5 bases, with 22 bases sitting between them. The CDR3 is CSASWGLSGQDETQYF. The CDR3, as DNA: TGCAGTGCTAGTTGGGGACTGAGCGGGCAGGACGAGACCCAGTACTTC.

The chain has TRBV20-1 and TRBJ2-7; 11 nucleotides align to TRBD1. Germline loops: CDR1 DFQATT, CDR2 SNEGSKA (reference sequence). This CDR3 is built from 13 residues. Unmatched junction bases numbered 5, after V lost 6 bases and J lost 4 bases. CDR3 coding DNA: TGCAGTGCCATAGGACAGGGGGCGTACGAGCAGTACTTC. This gives the protein CSAIGQGAYEQYF.